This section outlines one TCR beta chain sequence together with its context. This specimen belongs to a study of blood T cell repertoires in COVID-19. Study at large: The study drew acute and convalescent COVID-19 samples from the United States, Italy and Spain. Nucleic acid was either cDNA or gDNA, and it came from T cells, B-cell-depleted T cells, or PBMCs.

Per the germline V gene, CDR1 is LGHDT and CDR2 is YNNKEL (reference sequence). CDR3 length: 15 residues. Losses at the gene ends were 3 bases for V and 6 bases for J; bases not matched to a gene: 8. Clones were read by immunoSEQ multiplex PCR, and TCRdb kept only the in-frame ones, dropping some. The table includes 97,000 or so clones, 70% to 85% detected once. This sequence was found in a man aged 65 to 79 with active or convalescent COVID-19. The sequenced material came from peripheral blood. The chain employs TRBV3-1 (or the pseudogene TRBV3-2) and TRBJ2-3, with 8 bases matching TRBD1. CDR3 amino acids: CASSQRQGASDTQYF. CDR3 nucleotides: TGTGCCAGCAGCCAGCGCCAGGGGGCATCTGATACGCAGTATTTT.